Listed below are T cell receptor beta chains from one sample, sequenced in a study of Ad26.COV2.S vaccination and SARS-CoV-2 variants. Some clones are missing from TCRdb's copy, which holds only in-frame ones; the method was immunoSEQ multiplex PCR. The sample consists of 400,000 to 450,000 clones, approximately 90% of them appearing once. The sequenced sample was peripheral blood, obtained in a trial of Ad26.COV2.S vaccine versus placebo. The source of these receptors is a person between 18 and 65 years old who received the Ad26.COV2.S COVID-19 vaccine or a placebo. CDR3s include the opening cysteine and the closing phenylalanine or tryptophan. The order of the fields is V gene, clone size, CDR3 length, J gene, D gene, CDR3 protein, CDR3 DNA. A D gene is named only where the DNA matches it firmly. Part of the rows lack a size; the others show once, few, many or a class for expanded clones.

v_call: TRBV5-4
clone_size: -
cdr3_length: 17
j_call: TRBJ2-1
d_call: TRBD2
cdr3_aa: CASSRTSGGLSYNEQFF
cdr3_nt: TGTGCCAGCAGCAGGACTAGCGGGGGCCTCTCCTACAATGAGCAGTTCTTC

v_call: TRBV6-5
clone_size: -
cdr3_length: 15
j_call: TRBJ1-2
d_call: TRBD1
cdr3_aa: CASSYSTGGNYGYTF
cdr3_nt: TGTGCCAGCAGTTACTCGACAGGGGGGAACTATGGCTACACCTTC

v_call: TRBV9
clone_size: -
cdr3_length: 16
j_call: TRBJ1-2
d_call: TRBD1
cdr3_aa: CASSSRDRGPGNGYTF
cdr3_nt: TGTGCCAGCAGCTCCCGGGACAGGGGGCCAGGAAATGGCTACACCTTC

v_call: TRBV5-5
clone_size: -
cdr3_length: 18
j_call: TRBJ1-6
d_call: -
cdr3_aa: CASSLGGAVLTMNSPLHF
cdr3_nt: TGTGCCAGCAGCTTGGGGGGAGCAGTCCTGACTATGAATTCACCCCTCCACTTT

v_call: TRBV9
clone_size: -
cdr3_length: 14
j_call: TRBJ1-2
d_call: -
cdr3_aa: CASSVIDQSHGYTF
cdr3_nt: TGTGCCAGCAGCGTTATAGACCAAAGCCATGGCTACACCTTC

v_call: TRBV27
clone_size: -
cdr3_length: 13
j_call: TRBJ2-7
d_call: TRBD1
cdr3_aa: CASSGDRTYEQYF
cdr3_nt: TGTGCCAGCAGTGGGGACAGAACCTACGAGCAGTACTTC

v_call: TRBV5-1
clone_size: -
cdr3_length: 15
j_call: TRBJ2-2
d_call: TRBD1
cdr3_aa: CASRITGGSTGELFF
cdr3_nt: TGCGCCAGCAGGATAACAGGGGGCAGCACCGGGGAGCTGTTTTTT

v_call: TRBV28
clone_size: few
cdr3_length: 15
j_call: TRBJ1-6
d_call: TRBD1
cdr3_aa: CASSSPGQGYSPLHF
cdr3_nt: TGTGCCAGCAGTTCACCGGGACAGGGTTATTCACCCCTCCACTTT

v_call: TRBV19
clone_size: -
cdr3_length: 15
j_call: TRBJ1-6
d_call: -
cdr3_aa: CASRSGIRHNSPLHF
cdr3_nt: TGTGCCAGTCGATCGGGTATTAGGCATAATTCACCCCTCCACTTT

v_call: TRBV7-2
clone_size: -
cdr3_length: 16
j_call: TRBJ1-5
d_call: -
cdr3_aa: CASSLGVGNSNQPQHF
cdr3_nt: TGTGCCAGCAGCTTAGGTGTAGGAAATAGCAATCAGCCCCAGCATTTT

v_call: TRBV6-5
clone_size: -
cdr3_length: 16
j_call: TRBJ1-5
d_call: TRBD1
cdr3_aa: CASSYSGQGRNQPQHF
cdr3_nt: TGTGCCAGCAGTTACTCAGGACAGGGTCGCAATCAGCCCCAGCATTTT

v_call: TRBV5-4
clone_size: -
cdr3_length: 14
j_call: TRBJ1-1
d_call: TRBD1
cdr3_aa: CASSSQGGDTEAFF
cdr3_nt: TGTGCCAGCAGCTCGCAGGGGGGGGACACTGAAGCTTTCTTT

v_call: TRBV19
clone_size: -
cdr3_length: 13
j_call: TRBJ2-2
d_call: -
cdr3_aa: CASSLLAGGELFF
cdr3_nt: TGTGCCAGTTCCCTCCTGGCGGGGGGGGAGCTGTTTTTT

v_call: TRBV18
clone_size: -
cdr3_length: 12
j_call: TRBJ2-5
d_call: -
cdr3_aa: CASSQTQETQYF
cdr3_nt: TGTGCCAGCTCACAGACCCAAGAGACCCAGTACTTC

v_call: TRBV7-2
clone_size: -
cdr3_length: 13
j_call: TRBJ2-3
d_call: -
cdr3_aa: CASSTSTPDTQYF
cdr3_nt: TGTGCCAGCAGCACATCCACCCCCGATACGCAGTATTTT

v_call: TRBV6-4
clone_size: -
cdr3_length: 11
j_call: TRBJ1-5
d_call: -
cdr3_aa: CASKSRLPQHF
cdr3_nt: TGTGCCAGCAAATCTCGCTTGCCCCAGCATTTT

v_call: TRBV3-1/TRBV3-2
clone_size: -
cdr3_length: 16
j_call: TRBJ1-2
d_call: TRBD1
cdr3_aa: CASSQAGTGWDYGYTF
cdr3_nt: TGTGCCAGCAGCCAAGCCGGGACAGGCTGGGACTATGGCTACACCTTC

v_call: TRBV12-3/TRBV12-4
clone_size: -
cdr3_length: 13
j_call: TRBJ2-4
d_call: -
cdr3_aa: CASSLRDLPEQYF
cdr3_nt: TGTGCCAGCAGTCTCCGGGACCTACCAGAACAGTACTTC

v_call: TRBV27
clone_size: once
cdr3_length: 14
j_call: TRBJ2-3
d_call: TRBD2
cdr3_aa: CASSYSGGTDTQYF
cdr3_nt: TGTGCCAGCAGTTATAGCGGGGGGACAGATACGCAGTATTTT

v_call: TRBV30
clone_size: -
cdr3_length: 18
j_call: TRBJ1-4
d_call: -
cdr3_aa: CAWSVKLFLGSTNEKLFF
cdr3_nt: TGTGCCTGGAGTGTTAAATTATTTCTAGGATCAACTAATGAAAAACTGTTTTTT

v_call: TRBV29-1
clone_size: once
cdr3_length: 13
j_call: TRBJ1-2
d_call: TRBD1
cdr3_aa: CSAPDRGRPAGTF
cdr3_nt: TGCAGCGCACCGGACAGGGGGAGACCTGCGGGGACCTTC

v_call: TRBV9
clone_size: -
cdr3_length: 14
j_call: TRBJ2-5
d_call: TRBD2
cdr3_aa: CASKLAGGQETQYF
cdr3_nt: TGTGCCAGCAAACTAGCGGGGGGCCAAGAGACCCAGTACTTC

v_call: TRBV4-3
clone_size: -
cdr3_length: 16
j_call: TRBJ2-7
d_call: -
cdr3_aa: CASSQDTKQGSYEQYF
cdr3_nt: TGCGCCAGCAGCCAAGATACCAAACAGGGTTCCTACGAGCAGTACTTC

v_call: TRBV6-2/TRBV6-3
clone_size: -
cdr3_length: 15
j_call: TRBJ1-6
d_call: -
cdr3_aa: CASSYEGGYNSPLHF
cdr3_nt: TGTGCCAGCAGTTATGAAGGGGGCTATAATTCACCCCTCCACTTT

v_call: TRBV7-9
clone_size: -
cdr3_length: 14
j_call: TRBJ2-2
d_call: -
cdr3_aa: CASSPWTDTGELFF
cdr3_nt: TGTGCCAGCAGCCCCTGGACAGACACCGGGGAGCTGTTTTTT

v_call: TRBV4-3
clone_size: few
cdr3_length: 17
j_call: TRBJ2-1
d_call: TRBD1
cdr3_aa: CASSQGWLTGGSDEQFF
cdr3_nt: TGCGCCAGCAGCCAAGGGTGGTTGACAGGGGGCTCCGATGAGCAGTTCTTC

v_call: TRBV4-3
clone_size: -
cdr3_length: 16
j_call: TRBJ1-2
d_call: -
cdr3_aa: CASSLQTAGRGDGYTF
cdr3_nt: TGCGCCAGCAGTCTCCAAACGGCAGGGAGAGGTGATGGCTACACCTTC

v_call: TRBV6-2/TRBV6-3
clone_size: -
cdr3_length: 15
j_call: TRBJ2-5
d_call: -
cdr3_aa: CASSYSIGGEETQYF
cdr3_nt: TGTGCCAGCAGTTACTCGATCGGGGGCGAAGAGACCCAGTACTTC

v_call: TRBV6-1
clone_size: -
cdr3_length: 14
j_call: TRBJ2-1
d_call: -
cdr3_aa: CASSDVKGGNEQFF
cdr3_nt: TGTGCCAGCAGTGACGTGAAGGGGGGGAATGAGCAGTTCTTC

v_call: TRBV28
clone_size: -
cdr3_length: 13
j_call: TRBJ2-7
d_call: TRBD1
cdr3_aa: CASRTGVFYEQYF
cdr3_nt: TGTGCCAGCAGAACAGGGGTTTTTTACGAGCAGTACTTC

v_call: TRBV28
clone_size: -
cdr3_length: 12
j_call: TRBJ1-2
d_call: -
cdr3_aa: CASSLHNYGYTF
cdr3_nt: TGTGCCAGCAGTTTACACAACTATGGCTACACCTTC

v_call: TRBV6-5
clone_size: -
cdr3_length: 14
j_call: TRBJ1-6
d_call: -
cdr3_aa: CASGDQTNNSPLHF
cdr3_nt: TGTGCCAGCGGCGATCAGACGAATAATTCACCCCTCCACTTT

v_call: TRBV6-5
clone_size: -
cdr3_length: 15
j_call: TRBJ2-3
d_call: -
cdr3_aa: CASSPGGVGTDTQYF
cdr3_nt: TGTGCCAGCAGTCCAGGGGGGGTCGGGACAGATACGCAGTATTTT

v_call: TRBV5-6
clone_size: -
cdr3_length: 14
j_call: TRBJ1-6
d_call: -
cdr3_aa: CASSLGPYNSPLHF
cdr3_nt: TGTGCCAGCAGCTTGGGGCCCTATAATTCACCCCTCCACTTT

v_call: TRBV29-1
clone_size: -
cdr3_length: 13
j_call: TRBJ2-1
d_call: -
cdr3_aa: CSVRGANYNEQFF
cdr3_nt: TGCAGCGTTCGTGGGGCCAACTACAATGAGCAGTTCTTC

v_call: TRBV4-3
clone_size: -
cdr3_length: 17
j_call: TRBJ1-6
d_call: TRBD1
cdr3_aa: CASSQTATGKYNSPLHF
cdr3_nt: TGCGCCAGCAGCCAAACTGCGACAGGGAAGTATAATTCACCCCTCCACTTT

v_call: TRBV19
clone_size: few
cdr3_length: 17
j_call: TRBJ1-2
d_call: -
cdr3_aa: CASSIPRGGAQIYGYTF
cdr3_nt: TGTGCCAGTAGTATACCTCGAGGAGGGGCCCAAATATATGGCTACACCTTC

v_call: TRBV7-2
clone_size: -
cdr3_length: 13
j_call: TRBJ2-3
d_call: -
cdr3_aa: CASSLFRADTQYF
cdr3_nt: TGTGCCAGCAGCTTATTCCGCGCAGATACGCAGTATTTT

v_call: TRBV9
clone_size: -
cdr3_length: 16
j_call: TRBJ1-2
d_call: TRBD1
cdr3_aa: CASSLLIRDRSYGYTF
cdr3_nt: TGTGCCAGCAGCCTCCTAATCCGGGACAGGAGCTATGGCTACACCTTC

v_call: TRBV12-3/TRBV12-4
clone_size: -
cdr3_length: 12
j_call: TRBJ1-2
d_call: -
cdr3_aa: CASSLLLYGYTF
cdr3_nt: TGTGCCAGCAGTTTACTACTGTATGGCTACACCTTC

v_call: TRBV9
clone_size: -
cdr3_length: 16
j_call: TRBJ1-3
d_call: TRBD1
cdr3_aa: CASSSYGTDSGNTIYF
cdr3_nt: TGTGCCAGCAGCTCCTACGGGACAGACTCTGGAAACACCATATATTTT

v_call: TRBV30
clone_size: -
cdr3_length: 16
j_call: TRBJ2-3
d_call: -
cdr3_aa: CAWSKVPGTKTDTQYF
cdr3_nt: TGTGCCTGGAGTAAGGTCCCGGGGACCAAAACAGATACGCAGTATTTT

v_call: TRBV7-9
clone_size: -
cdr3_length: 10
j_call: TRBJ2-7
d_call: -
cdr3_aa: CASGGYEQYF
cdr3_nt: TGTGCCAGCGGGGGGTACGAGCAGTACTTC

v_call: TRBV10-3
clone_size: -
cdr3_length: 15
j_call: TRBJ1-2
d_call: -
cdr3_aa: CAISDLGTQGSGYTF
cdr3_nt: TGTGCCATCAGCGACCTCGGGACACAGGGATCCGGCTACACCTTC

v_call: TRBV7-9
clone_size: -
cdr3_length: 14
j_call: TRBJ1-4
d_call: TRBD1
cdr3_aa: CASSLGTGNEKLFF
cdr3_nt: TGTGCCAGCAGCTTAGGGACAGGGAATGAAAAACTGTTTTTT

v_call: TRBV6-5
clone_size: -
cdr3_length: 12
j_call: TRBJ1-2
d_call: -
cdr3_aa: CASRAGLYGYTF
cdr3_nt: TGTGCCAGCAGGGCGGGTCTCTATGGCTACACCTTC

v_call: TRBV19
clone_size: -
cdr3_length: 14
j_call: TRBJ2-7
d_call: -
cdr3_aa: CASSIWDKSYEQYF
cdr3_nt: TGTGCCAGTAGTATATGGGACAAATCCTACGAGCAGTACTTC

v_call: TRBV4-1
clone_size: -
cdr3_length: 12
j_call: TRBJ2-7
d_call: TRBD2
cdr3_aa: CASSHPGGEQYF
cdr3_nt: TGCGCCAGCAGCCACCCGGGAGGGGAGCAGTACTTC

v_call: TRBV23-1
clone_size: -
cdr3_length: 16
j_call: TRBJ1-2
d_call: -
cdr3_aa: CASSQSTGDLNYGYTF
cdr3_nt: TGCGCCAGCAGTCAATCGACAGGCGACCTAAACTATGGCTACACCTTC

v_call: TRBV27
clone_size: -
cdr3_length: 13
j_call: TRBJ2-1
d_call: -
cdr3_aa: CASSDKGRGEQFF
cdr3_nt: TGTGCCAGCAGTGACAAGGGGAGAGGTGAGCAGTTCTTC

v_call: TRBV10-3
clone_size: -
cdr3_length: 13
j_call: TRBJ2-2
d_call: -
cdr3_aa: CAISRQDNGELFF
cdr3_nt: TGTGCCATCAGTAGACAGGATAACGGGGAGCTGTTTTTT

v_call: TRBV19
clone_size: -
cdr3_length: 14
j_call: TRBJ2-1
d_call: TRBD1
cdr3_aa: CASNDRAAYNEQFF
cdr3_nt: TGTGCCAGTAATGACAGGGCGGCCTACAATGAGCAGTTCTTC

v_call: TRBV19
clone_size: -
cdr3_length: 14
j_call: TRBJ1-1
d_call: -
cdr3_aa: CASRVQGLDTEAFF
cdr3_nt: TGTGCCAGTAGGGTACAGGGCTTGGACACTGAAGCTTTCTTT

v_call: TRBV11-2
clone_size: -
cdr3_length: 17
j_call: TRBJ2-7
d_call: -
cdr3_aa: CASSSRPRTPSSYEQYF
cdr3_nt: TGTGCCAGCAGCTCCCGACCCCGGACTCCGAGCTCCTACGAGCAGTACTTC

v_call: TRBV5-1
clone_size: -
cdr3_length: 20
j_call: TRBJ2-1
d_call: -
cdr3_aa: CASSPKGGVSLLSSYNEQFF
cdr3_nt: TGCGCCAGCAGCCCTAAAGGGGGGGTCTCATTACTCAGCTCCTACAATGAGCAGTTCTTC

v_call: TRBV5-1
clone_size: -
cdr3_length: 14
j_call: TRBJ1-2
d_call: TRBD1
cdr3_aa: CASSQWTGNYGYTF
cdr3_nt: TGCGCCAGCAGCCAATGGACAGGGAACTATGGCTACACCTTC

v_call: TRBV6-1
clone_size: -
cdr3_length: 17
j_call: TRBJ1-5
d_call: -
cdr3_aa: CASSEGVGRDSNQPQHF
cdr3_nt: TGTGCCAGCAGTGAGGGCGTAGGGCGGGATAGCAATCAGCCCCAGCATTTT

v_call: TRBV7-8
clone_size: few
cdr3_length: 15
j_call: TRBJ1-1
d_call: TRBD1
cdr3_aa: CASSLVIRGITEAFF
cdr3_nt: TGTGCCAGCAGCTTAGTTATCAGGGGGATCACTGAAGCTTTCTTT

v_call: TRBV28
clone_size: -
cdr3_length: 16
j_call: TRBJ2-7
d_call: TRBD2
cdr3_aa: CASSLWGRGDSYEQYF
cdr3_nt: TGTGCCAGCAGTTTATGGGGGCGGGGGGACTCCTACGAGCAGTACTTC

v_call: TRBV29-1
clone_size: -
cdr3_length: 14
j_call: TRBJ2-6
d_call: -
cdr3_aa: CSVVEFSGANVLTF
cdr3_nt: TGCAGCGTTGTGGAGTTCTCTGGGGCCAACGTCCTGACTTTC